Presented here are 12 T cell receptor beta chains from one specimen sequenced in a study of blood T cells in healthy people across ages. A J-beta primer mix and a sample-barcoded 5' primer were used in a second PCR of about 6 to 12 cycles. TCRdb re-called the 5' RACE reads with MiXCR, one entry per CDR3 protein. The sample yields some 900,000 distinct CDR3 sequences, 29% seen once. Sample: blood. Every receptor here comes from an elderly woman in good health.

This clonotype appeared a few times. This chain links TRBV6-7 with TRBJ2-5; D is tentatively TRBD1 or TRBD2 (7 bases each). TRBV6-7 counts as an open reading frame of uncertain function. The CDR3 runs 13 residues. Trimming took off 6 bases at V and 4 bases at J, with 12 bases between the two ends. The CDR3 DNA is TGTGCCAGCAGGCGCAGGGGGGGAGAGACCCAGTACTTC. It translates to CASRRRGGETQYF.

There are many counts of this clonotype. The gene calls are TRBV13 and TRBJ2-5; 7 nucleotides agree with TRBD1. Looked up from germline, CDR1 is PRHDT and CDR2 is FYEKMQ (reference sequence). V shed 5 bases, J shed 0 bases, and the junction held 3 bases outside the gene matches. CDR3 size: 14 residues. CDR3 in DNA: TGTGCCAGCAGCCGCACAGGGGACCAAGAGACCCAGTACTTC. Protein: CASSRTGDQETQYF.

The chain uses TRBV7-8 and TRBJ2-3, with 13 bases identical to TRBD2. CDR1 SGHVS and CDR2 FQNEAQ come from the germline V gene. With 5 bases clipped from V and 2 bases from J, the junction kept 4 bases outside the gene matches. The CDR3 extends over 16 amino acids. CDR3 sequence (DNA): TGTGCCAGCAGCGCGACTAGCGGGGGGCACACAGATACGCAGTATTTT. Translation: CASSATSGGHTDTQYF.

This clonotype came up once. This sequence joins TRBV7-2 and TRBJ1-6; TRBD1 might be the D (5 bases). From germline, CDR1 is SGHTA and CDR2 FQGNSA. The ends were cut back, 6 bases at V and 8 bases at J, with 14 bases in the middle. CDR3 length: 14 residues. In nucleotides, the CDR3 is TGTGCCAGCAGTTTACAGGAGGCTCATTCACCCCTCCACTTT. It encodes CASSLQEAHSPLHF. The variable domain in full, completed from reference TRBV7-2 and TRBJ1-6, reads GAGVSQSPSNKVTEKGKDVELRCDPISGHTALYWYRQSLGQGLEFLIYFQGNSAPDKSGLPSDRFSAERTGGSVSTLTIQRTQQEDSAVYLCASSLQEAHSPLHFGNGTRLTVT.

This clonotype has a count of ten or more. V usage is TRBV11-2 and J usage is TRBJ2-3; TRBD1 matches 7 bases. J gave up 1 base and V 4 bases, and 11 bases lay outside the gene matches. Germline-derived CDR1 and CDR2 are SGHAT and FQNNGV. The CDR3 extends over 17 amino acids. CDR3 coding DNA: TGTGCCAGCAGCTCAGACGCCTTCGGGACAGGCACAGATACGCAGTATTTT. This gives the protein CASSSDAFGTGTDTQYF.

This clonotype was seen more than once but under ten times. The chain carries TRBV14 and TRBJ1-6; D is undetermined. Trimming pared 4 bases from V and 2 bases from J, leaving 9 bases between. Germline lookup yields CDR1 SGHDN and CDR2 FVKESK. This CDR3 has 15 residues. The CDR3, as DNA: TGTGCCAGCAGCCCCCAGCAGACCTATAATTCACCCCTCCACTTT. It is translated as CASSPQQTYNSPLHF.

This clonotype was seen a few times. The V and J genes are TRBV7-2 and TRBJ1-6; the match to TRBD1 covers 7 bases. V shed 1 base and J 4 bases; nucleotides not matched to a gene: 7. Per germline, CDR1 SGHTA and CDR2 FQGNSA. This CDR3 has 17 amino acids. The CDR3 DNA is TGTGCCAGCAGCTTAGTGGGACAGATCGGTTATAATTCACCCCTCCACTTT. Protein: CASSLVGQIGYNSPLHF.

This clonotype was counted ten times or more. The chain uses TRBV21-1 and TRBJ2-3; the table assigns TRBD1, which was not confirmed against the DNA. TRBV21-1 is a pseudogene locus. The CDR3 is 16 residues long. CDR3 nucleotides: TGTGCCAGCAGCAAAGTTCATGGGGCAGGGGCAGATACGCAGTATTTT. Its protein is CASSKVHGAGADTQYF.

Many counts were recorded for this clonotype. The chain has TRBV7-9 and TRBJ1-2; TRBD1 might be the D (6 bases). The CDR3 length is 14 residues. The V gene's germline CDR1 is SEHNR and CDR2 FQNEAQ (reference sequence). V lost 6 bases and J 6 bases, leaving 17 bases between the germline ends. The CDR3 sequence: CASRPGTGNHGYTF. CDR3 DNA sequence: TGTGCCAGCAGGCCCGGAACAGGGAATCATGGCTACACCTTC.

On this clonotype itself: A junction boundary mismatches the germline segment, possibly from a read error. This chain joins TRBV18 and TRBJ1-1; D is possibly TRBD1 (5 bases). CDR1 and CDR2 (germline): KGHSH, LQKENI. The CDR3 contains 22 residues. CDR3 DNA: TGTGCCAGCTCACCACGTGGGCGTTCAGGGACGCTCCCACATGAAGCTTACACTGAAACTTTCTTT. It encodes CASSPRGRSGTLPHEAYTETFF.

Details on this clonotype: Being one base from a much bigger clone, this may be a read error. The chain recombines TRBV20-1 with TRBJ2-5; 7 bases line up with TRBD2. V trimming: 1 base; J trimming: 4 bases; junction bases outside the gene matches: 6. This CDR3 is 14 amino acids long. Germline CDR1 reads DFQATT; CDR2 reads SNEGSKA (reference sequence). In DNA, the CDR3 is TGCAGTGCTAGAGGGGCGGGGGATAGAGAGACCCAGTACTTC. It encodes CSARGAGDRETQYF.

This clonotype was picked up a small number of times. V and J are TRBV20-1 and TRBJ2-1; D may be TRBD1 or TRBD2 (6 bases each). From germline, CDR1 is DFQATT and CDR2 SNEGSKA (reference sequence). With 0 bases removed from V and 5 bases from J, the gap between germline ends came to 11 bases. The length of the CDR3 is 14 residues. CDR3 sequence (DNA): TGCAGTGCTAGAGACAGGGGACTTAACAATGAGCAGTTCTTC. As protein: CSARDRGLNNEQFF.